This T cell receptor beta chain is from a study of blood T cell repertoires in COVID-19. Study-level information: Both acute and convalescent COVID-19 samples were obtained from the United States, Italy and Spain. Nucleic acid was either cDNA or gDNA, and it came from T cells, B-cell-depleted T cells, or PBMCs.

The CDR3 has 14 amino acids. V lost 2 bases to trimming and J lost 2 bases; unmatched junction nucleotides: 0. CDR1 is MNHEY, CDR2 SVGEGT, per germline. Under the authors' procedure: From reference gene primer amplification, estimates of nucleated cell counts were derived. TCRdb's copy holds only in-frame clones and misses some; the assay was immunoSEQ multiplex PCR. V, J and clone size reflect that table, while D and trimming were determined from the DNA. The table records roughly 320,000 clones, around 90% of them present only once. This clone has only a few counts. The sequenced sample consisted of peripheral blood. This receptor was taken from a man between 70 and 80 years old with acute or convalescent COVID-19. V and J are TRBV6-2 or TRBV6-3 and TRBJ2-7; 10 bases align to TRBD1. CDR3 nucleotides: TGTGCCAGCAGTTACGGGACAGGGGCCTACGAGCAGTACTTC. This gives the protein CASSYGTGAYEQYF.